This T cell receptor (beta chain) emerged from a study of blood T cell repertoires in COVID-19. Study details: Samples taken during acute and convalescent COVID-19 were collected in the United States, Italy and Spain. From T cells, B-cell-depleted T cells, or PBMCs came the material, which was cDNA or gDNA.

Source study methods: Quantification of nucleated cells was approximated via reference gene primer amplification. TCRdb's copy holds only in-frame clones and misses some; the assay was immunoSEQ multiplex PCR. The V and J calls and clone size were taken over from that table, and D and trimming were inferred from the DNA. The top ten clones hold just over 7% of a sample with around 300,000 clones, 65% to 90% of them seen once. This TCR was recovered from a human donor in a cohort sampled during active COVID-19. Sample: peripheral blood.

CDR3 loop: CASSSPRSYNSPLHF. The CDR3 DNA reads TGCGCCAGCAGCTCCCCGAGGAGTTATAATTCACCCCTCCACTTT. The V gene is TRBV5-1, the J gene TRBJ1-6; D call uncertain. This CDR3 contains 15 residues. Trimming took 3 bases from V and 4 from J, leaving 11 bases between them. Germline values: CDR1 SGHRS, CDR2 YFSETQ.